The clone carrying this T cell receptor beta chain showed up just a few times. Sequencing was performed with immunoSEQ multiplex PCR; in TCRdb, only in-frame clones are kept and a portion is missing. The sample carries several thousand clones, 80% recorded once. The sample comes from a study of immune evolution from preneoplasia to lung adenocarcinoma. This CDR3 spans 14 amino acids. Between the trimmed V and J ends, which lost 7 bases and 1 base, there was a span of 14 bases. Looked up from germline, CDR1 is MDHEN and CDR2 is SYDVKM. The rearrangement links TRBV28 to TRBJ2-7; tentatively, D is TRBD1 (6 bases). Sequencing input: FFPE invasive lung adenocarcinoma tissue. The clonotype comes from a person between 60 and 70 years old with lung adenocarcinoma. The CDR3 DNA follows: TGTGCCAGCACCGTGACAGGCGCATCCTACGAGCAGTACTTC. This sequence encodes CASTVTGASYEQYF.